Each of the 32 T cell receptor beta chains below was sequenced from the same sample in a study of response to subunit inactivated influenza vaccine. TCRdb re-called the RT-PCR reads with MiXCR, one entry per CDR3 protein. The sample lists about 310,000 distinct CDR3 sequences; around 20% were seen once. The material sequenced was PBMCs from blood, taken about 20 months after vaccination. These receptors originate from a man between 50 and 69 years old who received an inactivated influenza vaccine.

The chain carries TRBV11-2 and TRBJ1-1; no reliable D call. The CDR3 has 14 amino acids. Trimming pared 10 bases from V and 1 base from J, leaving 16 bases between. Germline CDR1 and CDR2: SGHAT and FQNNGV. CDR3 region: CATVAPWGNTEAFF. The CDR3 nucleotides read TGTGCCACCGTAGCCCCATGGGGGAACACTGAAGCTTTCTTT.

This clonotype was seen a handful of times. The chain uses TRBV9 and TRBJ2-7; D is unresolved. The CDR3 loop spans 13 amino acids. Trimming removed 0 bases from V and 1 base from J, with 5 bases in between. Germline V gene lookup returns CDR1 SGDLS and CDR2 YYNGEE. CDR3 sequence (DNA): TGTGCCAGCAGCGTAGCCCCTTCCTACGAGCAGTACTTC. Translation gives CASSVAPSYEQYF.

The V call is TRBV7-2, the J call TRBJ2-7, with 8 bases aligning to TRBD1. This CDR3 comprises 16 residues. V gave up 6 bases and J gave up 2 bases; unmatched junction bases: 12. Germline CDR1 and CDR2: SGHTA and FQGNSA. CDR3 residues: CASSLSSWDRTYEQYF. The CDR3 region has the DNA TGTGCCAGCAGTCTCTCTTCATGGGACAGGACCTACGAGCAGTACTTC.

This clonotype was detected only a few times. The chain recombines TRBV30 with TRBJ2-7; a possible D gene is TRBD1 (5 bases). Trimming left V 2 bases short and J 2 bases short, with 13 bases between. This CDR3 has 14 amino acids. Germline-derived CDR1 and CDR2 are GTSNPN and SVGIG (reference sequence). For the CDR3, the DNA is TGTGCCTGGAGTCCCTGGACACCAACCTACGAGCAGTACTTC. It yields the protein CAWSPWTPTYEQYF.

The chain uses TRBV6-1 and TRBJ1-5; TRBD1 might be the D (5 bases). The germline gives CDR1 MNHNS, CDR2 SASEGT. This CDR3 has 16 residues. V lost 6 bases and J lost 0, with 15 bases in between. CDR3: CASSSDRFNSNQPQHF. In nucleotides, the CDR3 is TGTGCCAGCAGCTCAGACAGATTCAATAGCAATCAGCCCCAGCATTTT.

CDR3 in amino acids: CASSQVYRVVNEQYF. The DNA of the CDR3 is TGTGCCAGCAGCCAAGTGTACAGGGTTGTCAACGAGCAGTACTTC. V and J are TRBV4-2 and TRBJ2-7; possible D gene TRBD1, 6 bases. The V end lost 1 base, the J end lost 5 bases, and 15 bases lay between the germline ends. CDR1 is LGHNA, CDR2 YNFKEQ, per germline. This CDR3 is built from 15 residues.

CDR3 DNA: TGTGCCAGCAGTTCCGGCACTAGACTAGCGGTGGGAGAGACCCAGTACTTC. Translating it yields CASSSGTRLAVGETQYF. The chain combines TRBV6-5 with TRBJ2-5; 9 nucleotides line up with TRBD2. This CDR3 region has 17 residues. CDR1 is MNHEY and CDR2 is SVGAGI in the germline V gene. The J segment lost 4 bases and the V segment lost 4 bases, leaving 13 bases of the junction unmatched.

The chain links TRBV9 to TRBJ2-7; possible D gene TRBD2, 7 bases. Germline assignment: CDR1 SGDLS and CDR2 YYNGEE. V was clipped by 0 bases and J by 4 bases, with 11 bases between them. The CDR3 spans 14 residues. CDR3 sequence: CASSVGRGGYEQYF. CDR3 nucleotides: TGTGCCAGCAGCGTAGGAAGGGGGGGATACGAGCAGTACTTC. Together with reference TRBV9 and TRBJ2-7, the CDR3 gives the full variable domain: DSGVTQTPKHLITATGQRVTLRCSPRSGDLSVYWYQQSLDQGLQFLIQYYNGEERAKGNILERFSAQQFPDLHSELNLSSLELGDSALYFCASSVGRGGYEQYFGPGTRLTVT.

This chain connects TRBV7-3 to TRBJ2-5; weak D call: TRBD1 (6 bases). Trimming took off 0 bases at V and 7 bases at J, with 15 bases between the two ends. This CDR3 is 15 amino acids long. Germline CDR1 and CDR2: SGHTA and FQGTGA. The chain's CDR3 is CASSLTGSLGGTQYF. The CDR3 coding sequence is TGTGCCAGCAGCTTAACAGGATCCCTAGGGGGGACCCAGTACTTC.

The chain links TRBV12-3 or TRBV12-4 to TRBJ2-6, with D unclear. The CDR3 runs 15 residues. With 3 bases removed from V and 2 bases from J, the gap between germline ends came to 8 bases. CDR3 DNA sequence: TGTGCCAGCAGTTTCAGCGTCCCTGGGGCCAACGTCCTGACTTTC. Its protein product is CASSFSVPGANVLTF.

This clonotype came up a few times. The J gene is TRBJ2-7, the V gene TRBV20-1; TRBD2 agrees at 12 bases. The ends lost 6 bases at V and 4 bases at J; junction bases unmatched: 10. CDR1 and CDR2 (germline): DFQATT, SNEGSKA (reference sequence). The CDR3 runs to 15 residues. The CDR3 DNA follows: TGCAGTGCCTCACCGACTAGCGGGGGAGGATACGAGCAGTACTTC. Amino acids: CSASPTSGGGYEQYF.

This clonotype was observed at least ten times. The chain has TRBV12-3 or TRBV12-4 and TRBJ1-1, with 9 bases identical to TRBD1. The CDR3 runs to 12 residues. V gave up 8 bases and J gave up 4 bases; unmatched junction bases: 2. CDR3 protein: CASGTGFTEAFF. The CDR3 nucleotides read TGTGCCAGCGGGACAGGGTTCACTGAAGCTTTCTTT.

This clonotype was seen only a few times. The chain joins TRBV4-3 to TRBJ1-2, with TRBD1 as a possible D gene (6 bases). CDR3 length equals 15 residues. The V end lost 1 base, the J end lost 4 bases, and 13 bases lay between the germline ends. Germline CDR1 and CDR2: LGHNA and YSLEER. The CDR3 bases are TGCGCCAGCAGCCAAGGTGTGTCAGGGGCCTATGGCTACACCTTC. It yields the protein CASSQGVSGAYGYTF.

This chain connects TRBV5-5 to TRBJ1-1; D is perhaps TRBD1 (5 bases). The CDR3 length is 14 residues. Germline V gene lookup returns CDR1 SGHKS and CDR2 YYEKEE (reference sequence). V was shortened by 2 bases and J by 2 bases, with 10 bases between the two germline ends. CDR3: CASSFRTLNTEAFF. CDR3 nucleotides: TGTGCCAGCAGCTTCAGGACACTCAACACTGAAGCTTTCTTT.

This clonotype was observed a few times. The chain is built from TRBV11-2 and TRBJ1-4; TRBD1 matches 9 bases. In germline, CDR1 is SGHAT, CDR2 FQNNGV. This CDR3 region has 15 residues. Trimming at V came to 0 bases and at J to 5 bases, leaving 1 base not matched to a gene. CDR3 amino acids: CASSLDGTGNEKLFF. The CDR3 region has the DNA TGTGCCAGCAGCTTAGACGGGACAGGGAATGAAAAACTGTTTTTT.

This clonotype was found a few times. This chain uses TRBV5-5 with TRBJ1-4, with D unclear. The germline V gene encodes CDR1 SGHKS and CDR2 YYEKEE (reference sequence). The CDR3 sequence is 15 residues long. V was pared by 0 bases and J by 0 bases, with 6 bases between. The CDR3 spells CASSLGIATNEKLFF. The CDR3 nucleotides are TGTGCCAGCAGCTTGGGTATCGCAACTAATGAAAAACTGTTTTTT.

In this sample, this clonotype turned up a few times. The V call is TRBV2, the J call TRBJ2-3; no reliable D call. The ends were cut back, 6 bases at V and 6 bases at J, with 13 bases in the middle. The CDR3 has 13 residues. The germline CDR1 and CDR2 sequences are SNHLY and FYNNEI. CDR3 coding DNA: TGTGCCAGCAGATACTCAAAGATTGATACGCAGTATTTT. It codes for CASRYSKIDTQYF. Combining the CDR3 with reference TRBV2 and TRBJ2-3 gives the whole variable domain EPEVTQTPSHQVTQMGQEVILRCVPISNHLYFYWYRQILGQKVEFLVSFYNNEISEKSEIFDDQFSVERPDGSNFTLKIRSTKLEDSAMYFCASRYSKIDTQYFGPGTRLTVL.

J is TRBJ1-4 and V is TRBV12-3 or TRBV12-4; D may be TRBD1 (6 bases). The CDR3 consists of 14 residues. Trimming took 0 bases from V and 7 from J, leaving 9 bases between them. CDR3 nucleotides: TGTGCCAGCAGTTTAGCCCCCAGGGGTGAAAAACTGTTTTTT. Its protein product is CASSLAPRGEKLFF.

This clonotype was detected only a few times. The gene calls are TRBV18 and TRBJ1-5; the D is unclear. This CDR3 has 12 residues. Germline V gene data show CDR1 as KGHSH and CDR2 as LQKENI. Trimming shortened V by 6 bases and J by 7 bases, and 10 bases separated the two germline ends. DNA of the CDR3: TGTGCCAGCTCCTCCAGTGGCCAGCCCCAGCATTTT. Protein sequence: CASSSSGQPQHF. The whole variable domain, remainder taken from reference TRBV18 and TRBJ1-5, is NAGVMQNPRHLVRRRGQEARLRCSPMKGHSHVYWYRQLPEEGLKFMVYLQKENIIDESGMPKERFSAEFPKEGPSILRIQQVVRGDSAAYFCASSSSGQPQHFGDGTRLSIL.

V gene TRBV29-1 combines with J gene TRBJ2-5, with D possibly called TRBD1 or TRBD2 (5 bases each). Germline CDR1 SQVTM, CDR2 ANQGSEA. V was pared by 6 bases and J by 3 bases, with 20 bases between. The CDR3 covers 15 residues. In nucleotides, the CDR3 is TGCAGCGTGACCGGGGCGACTGGGGCCGAAGAGACCCAGTACTTC. The encoded protein is CSVTGATGAEETQYF. Filled out from reference TRBV29-1 and TRBJ2-5, the complete variable domain reads SAVISQKPSRDICQRGTSLTIQCQVDSQVTMMFWYRQQPGQSLTLIATANQGSEATYESGFVIDKFPISRPNLTFSTLTVSNMSPEDSSIYLCSVTGATGAEETQYFGPGTRLLVL.

This clonotype has just a few counts. V is TRBV10-3 and J is TRBJ2-5; no clear D gene. Germline CDR1 is ENHRY and CDR2 is SYGVKD. The CDR3 consists of 15 residues. Trimming pared 0 bases from V and 2 bases from J, leaving 10 bases between. Written as DNA, the CDR3 is TGTGCCATCAGTGAGTCGGGCTTCAGTCAAGAGACCCAGTACTTC. Amino acid sequence: CAISESGFSQETQYF.

The rearrangement links TRBV4-2 to TRBJ2-1, with 8 bases identical to TRBD2. CDR1 LGHNA and CDR2 YNFKEQ come from the germline V gene. The ends lost 2 bases at V and 6 bases at J; junction bases unmatched: 6. This CDR3 is 15 amino acids long. The CDR3 loop reads CASSQSGLGPNEQFF. Here the CDR3 DNA reads TGTGCCAGCAGCCAATCGGGACTAGGTCCCAATGAGCAGTTCTTC.

The chain recombines TRBV5-5 with TRBJ2-3, with 9 nucleotides matching TRBD1. J lost 5 bases, V lost 4 bases, and 8 bases had no gene match. This CDR3 contains 15 residues. Germline V CDR1 and CDR2: SGHKS, YYEKEE (reference sequence). The CDR3 nucleotides read TGTGCCAGCAGCCCCTCCGGGACAGGGATAGATACGCAGTATTTT. Its translation: CASSPSGTGIDTQYF.

This clonotype showed up just a few times. The chain couples TRBV5-1 to TRBJ1-2, with unresolved D. The germline CDR1 and CDR2 sequences are SGHRS and YFSETQ. V lost 1 base and J 4 bases, leaving 8 bases between the germline ends. This CDR3 is 13 amino acids long. Here the CDR3 reads CASSLTSSYGYTF. As DNA, the CDR3 is TGCGCCAGCAGCTTGACGAGTAGCTATGGCTACACCTTC.

The table lists this clonotype with many counts. V usage is TRBV20-1 and J usage is TRBJ2-1, with D perhaps TRBD1 (6 bases). Trimming took 6 bases from V and 7 from J, leaving 19 bases between them. CDR1 and CDR2 (germline): DFQATT, SNEGSKA (reference sequence). This CDR3 contains 14 residues. CDR3: CSATGTLRNNEQFF. CDR3 nucleotide sequence: TGCAGTGCAACCGGGACACTGAGGAATAATGAGCAGTTCTTC.

CDR3 sequence reads: CASSLRLAGVGKNIQYF. The CDR3 DNA follows: TGTGCCAGCAGCTTAAGGCTAGCGGGAGTTGGCAAAAACATTCAGTACTTC. The chain has TRBV5-4 and TRBJ2-4, with 10 positions matching TRBD2. The CDR3 runs 17 residues. Germline lookup yields CDR1 SGHNT and CDR2 YYREEE (reference sequence). J lost 3 bases, V lost 2 bases, and 8 bases had no gene match.

This clonotype was seen a few times. The junction shows a germline mismatch at one end, possibly a read error. The V call is TRBV6-5, the J call TRBJ1-1; D ambiguous. CDR1 is MNHEY and CDR2 is SVGAGI in the germline V gene. The CDR3 extends over 13 amino acids. The CDR3 region is CASSYYPYTEVFF. The CDR3 DNA sequence: TGTGCCAGCAGTTATTATCCTTACACTGAAGTTTTCTTT.

This clonotype was detected only a few times. This chain joins TRBV20-1 and TRBJ2-3, with no clear D. Trimming took off 2 bases at V and 3 bases at J, with 6 bases between the two ends. The CDR3 spans 12 residues. CDR1 is DFQATT, CDR2 SNEGSKA, per germline (reference sequence). CDR3 in amino acids: CSARRLTDTQYF. The CDR3, as DNA: TGCAGTGCTAGAAGGCTTACAGATACGCAGTATTTT.

This clonotype was detected ten times or more. The chain has TRBV5-1 and TRBJ1-4, with no clear D. Germline values: CDR1 SGHRS, CDR2 YFSETQ. The CDR3 is 16 residues long. V was pared by 0 bases and J by 0 bases, with 9 bases between. In DNA, the CDR3 is TGCGCCAGCAGCTTGGTTGGATTTGCAACTAATGAAAAACTGTTTTTT. This codes for CASSLVGFATNEKLFF.

This clonotype was seen a few times. The V gene is TRBV5-5, the J gene TRBJ1-1, with D hard to call. Germline V lookup: CDR1 SGHKS, CDR2 YYEKEE (reference sequence). The CDR3 extends over 15 amino acids. Deletions cut 0 bases from V and 2 bases from J, with 11 bases between. CDR3 sequence (DNA): TGTGCCAGCAGCTTGGTGCGGAGATACAACACTGAAGCTTTCTTT. Translation gives CASSLVRRYNTEAFF.

Only a few counts were recorded for this clonotype. V and J are TRBV7-9 and TRBJ1-1; the D gene is possibly TRBD1 (5 bases). The CDR3 totals 13 residues. Trimming removed 1 base from V and 8 bases from J, with 11 bases in between. In germline, CDR1 is SEHNR, CDR2 FQNEAQ (reference sequence). CDR3 protein: CASSLELQGEAFF. CDR3 DNA: TGTGCCAGCAGCTTAGAATTGCAGGGAGAAGCTTTCTTT.

The chain uses TRBV11-2 and TRBJ1-1, with 12 bases aligning to TRBD1. Trimming took 6 bases from V and 11 from J; bases not matched to a gene: 10. This CDR3 region has 14 residues. CDR1 is SGHAT, CDR2 FQNNGV, per germline. CDR3 sequence: CASSPGTGGPDAFF. The CDR3 nucleotides are TGTGCCAGCAGTCCAGGGACAGGGGGCCCGGACGCTTTCTTT.